By share, the clone carrying this TCR delta chain ranks as medium-sized. The CDR3 has 17 amino acids. CDR1 is GEAIGNYY and CDR2 is EKD in the germline V gene. V dropped 1 base and J dropped 0; count of bases not matched to a gene: 9. These data originate in a study of gamma-delta T cells after stem cell transplantation. TCRdb reprocessed the RT-PCR reads using CATT. This table has under 2,000 delta-chain clones, 20% to 25% appearing once. This clonotype was sampled from a human donor. It is not recorded whose cells these are; they may come from a transplant donor. Sequencing was performed on gamma-delta T cells. The chain has TRDV2 and TRDJ1; 8 positions agree with TRDD3. The CDR3 nucleotides are TGTGCCTGTGACACGATGGGGGATCCTCTGTACACCGATAAACTCATCTTT. Encoded protein: CACDTMGDPLYTDKLIF.